Listed below are T cell receptor beta chains from one sample, sequenced in a study of vaccination and CD4 T cells after COVID-19. For these TCRs, the target antigens are not known. TCRdb passed the PCR reads through MiXCR, listing each CDR3 protein once. The sample consists of roughly 25,000 distinct CDR3 sequences, less than 40% of them appearing once. This material consisted of CD4+ T cells from blood, cultured in vitro, taken about 7 months after SARS-CoV-2 vaccination. Receptors were obtained from a human donor who had recovered from COVID-19. Each CDR3 is given with its conserved first and last residue. A D gene is named only where the DNA matches it firmly. Size values are once, few and many counts, or a class for expanded clones, and some rows have none.

V gene: TRBV7-6; clone size: medium-sized; D gene: .; J gene: TRBJ2-5; CDR3 protein: CASSPRRSAETQYF; CDR3 DNA: TGTGCCAGCAGCCCCCGGAGGTCCGCGGAGACCCAGTACTTC
V gene: TRBV5-6; clone size: .; D gene: .; J gene: TRBJ1-1; CDR3 protein: CASRIRPGNTEAFF; CDR3 DNA: TGTGCCAGCAGAATACGACCGGGGAACACTGAAGCTTTCTTT
V gene: TRBV20-1; clone size: few; D gene: .; J gene: TRBJ2-4; CDR3 protein: CSASLGNRVLNIQYF; CDR3 DNA: TGCAGTGCTAGTTTGGGCAACAGGGTACTAAACATTCAGTACTTC
V gene: TRBV7-7; clone size: medium-sized; D gene: TRBD2; J gene: TRBJ2-5; CDR3 protein: CAVRAGVGKTQYF; CDR3 DNA: TGTGCCGTACGAGCGGGAGTCGGGAAGACCCAGTACTTC
V gene: TRBV28; clone size: .; D gene: .; J gene: TRBJ2-7; CDR3 protein: CASSSPGVGIGGSEQCF; CDR3 DNA: TGTGCCAGCAGTTCCCCGGGTGTGGGGATTGGGGGCTCCGAGCAGTGCTTC
V gene: TRBV7-9; clone size: few; D gene: .; J gene: TRBJ2-5; CDR3 protein: CASSWGGVSETQYF; CDR3 DNA: TGTGCCAGCAGCTGGGGCGGGGTCTCCGAGACCCAGTACTTC
V gene: TRBV19; clone size: .; D gene: .; J gene: TRBJ2-3; CDR3 protein: CASRKTATDTQYF; CDR3 DNA: TGTGCCAGTAGGAAGACTGCTACAGATACGCAGTATTTT
V gene: TRBV27; clone size: few; D gene: .; J gene: TRBJ2-1; CDR3 protein: CANQIGFRSYNEQFF; CDR3 DNA: TGTGCCAACCAAATCGGGTTTCGGTCCTACAATGAGCAGTTCTTC
V gene: TRBV18; clone size: .; D gene: .; J gene: TRBJ2-7; CDR3 protein: CASSPTGGIHEQYF; CDR3 DNA: TGTGCCAGCTCACCCACAGGTGGGATCCACGAGCAGTACTTC
V gene: TRBV5-4; clone size: .; D gene: .; J gene: TRBJ2-7; CDR3 protein: CASSAGRPDNEQYF; CDR3 DNA: TGTGCCAGCAGTGCGGGACGGCCTGACAACGAGCAGTACTTC
V gene: TRBV6-9; clone size: .; D gene: .; J gene: TRBJ2-5; CDR3 protein: CASKTEGRETLQETQYF; CDR3 DNA: TGTGCCAGCAAAACTGAAGGGCGGGAAACTCTCCAAGAGACCCAGTACTTC
V gene: TRBV6-1; clone size: .; D gene: .; J gene: TRBJ2-7; CDR3 protein: CASRRVAQTYEQYF; CDR3 DNA: TGTGCCAGCAGGCGAGTAGCGCAAACCTACGAGCAGTACTTC
V gene: TRBV28; clone size: .; D gene: TRBD2; J gene: TRBJ2-7; CDR3 protein: CASRRSRLAGGEQYF; CDR3 DNA: TGTGCCAGCAGACGTTCGAGACTAGCGGGAGGCGAGCAGTACTTC
V gene: TRBV28; clone size: .; D gene: .; J gene: TRBJ2-7; CDR3 protein: CASSLDRLGQGHEQYF; CDR3 DNA: TGTGCCAGCAGTTTGGATCGCCTTGGTCAGGGCCACGAGCAGTACTTC
V gene: TRBV15; clone size: few; D gene: .; J gene: TRBJ2-2; CDR3 protein: CATSRLAPGTGELFF; CDR3 DNA: TGTGCCACCAGCAGGTTAGCACCGGGCACCGGGGAGCTGTTTTTT
V gene: TRBV15; clone size: .; D gene: .; J gene: TRBJ2-7; CDR3 protein: CATSREGRTGEQYF; CDR3 DNA: TGTGCCACCAGCAGGGAAGGGAGGACCGGCGAGCAGTACTTC
V gene: TRBV7-9; clone size: .; D gene: .; J gene: TRBJ2-5; CDR3 protein: CASSPSLETQYF; CDR3 DNA: TGTGCCAGCAGCCCGTCCCTAGAGACCCAGTACTTC
V gene: TRBV20-1; clone size: medium-sized; D gene: .; J gene: TRBJ1-5; CDR3 protein: CSARGAGYSNQPQHF; CDR3 DNA: TGCAGTGCTAGAGGGGCGGGATATAGCAATCAGCCCCAGCATTTT
V gene: TRBV20-1; clone size: .; D gene: TRBD1; J gene: TRBJ1-2; CDR3 protein: CSALRQGLPYGYTF; CDR3 DNA: TGCAGTGCCCTTCGACAGGGACTTCCTTATGGCTACACCTTC
V gene: TRBV4-1; clone size: few; D gene: .; J gene: TRBJ2-7; CDR3 protein: CASSPDSGSYEQYF; CDR3 DNA: TGCGCCAGCAGCCCGGACAGTGGGTCCTACGAGCAGTACTTC
V gene: TRBV7-2; clone size: few; D gene: TRBD1; J gene: TRBJ1-2; CDR3 protein: CASSLPGGGNGYTF; CDR3 DNA: TGTGCCAGCAGCTTACCGGGAGGGGGCAATGGCTACACCTTC
V gene: TRBV20-1; clone size: .; D gene: TRBD2; J gene: TRBJ2-1; CDR3 protein: CSARGGSGRKEFF; CDR3 DNA: TGCAGTGCTAGAGGTGGGAGCGGGAGGAAGGAGTTCTTC
V gene: TRBV6-4; clone size: medium-sized; D gene: .; J gene: TRBJ2-3; CDR3 protein: CASSDRGTTDTQYF; CDR3 DNA: TGTGCCAGCAGTGACAGGGGAACCACAGATACGCAGTATTTT
V gene: TRBV7-3; clone size: few; D gene: TRBD2; J gene: TRBJ2-2; CDR3 protein: CASSSGMETGELFF; CDR3 DNA: TGTGCCAGTTCTAGCGGGATGGAAACCGGGGAGCTGTTTTTT
V gene: TRBV7-9; clone size: few; D gene: TRBD2; J gene: TRBJ2-7; CDR3 protein: CASSRRGGLAGRHEQYF; CDR3 DNA: TGTGCCAGCAGCCGAAGGGGAGGACTAGCGGGACGTCACGAGCAGTACTTC
V gene: TRBV27; clone size: medium-sized; D gene: .; J gene: TRBJ1-6; CDR3 protein: CASSSRDKNNSPLHF; CDR3 DNA: TGTGCCAGCAGTTCCCGGGACAAGAATAATTCACCCCTCCACTTT
V gene: TRBV5-1; clone size: .; D gene: TRBD2; J gene: TRBJ2-5; CDR3 protein: CASSSTSGKETQYF; CDR3 DNA: TGCGCCAGCAGCTCGACTAGCGGAAAAGAGACCCAGTACTTC
V gene: TRBV15; clone size: few; D gene: TRBD1; J gene: TRBJ2-7; CDR3 protein: CATSSGTGDLTPYEQYF; CDR3 DNA: TGTGCCACCAGCTCCGGGACAGGGGATTTAACCCCCTACGAGCAGTACTTC
V gene: TRBV2; clone size: .; D gene: .; J gene: TRBJ1-2; CDR3 protein: CASSEAGGYTF; CDR3 DNA: TGTGCCAGCAGTGAGGCGGGTGGCTACACCTTC
V gene: TRBV6-1; clone size: .; D gene: TRBD1; J gene: TRBJ1-2; CDR3 protein: CASRRTGAKGYTF; CDR3 DNA: TGTGCCAGCAGAAGGACAGGGGCTAAGGGCTACACCTTC
V gene: TRBV7-2; clone size: few; D gene: .; J gene: TRBJ2-7; CDR3 protein: CASSLGRDIPSYEQYF; CDR3 DNA: TGTGCCAGCAGCTTAGGGCGAGACATTCCCTCCTACGAGCAGTACTTC
V gene: TRBV19; clone size: few; D gene: .; J gene: TRBJ2-7; CDR3 protein: CASSASGSTYEQYF; CDR3 DNA: TGTGCCAGTAGTGCGAGCGGATCCACCTACGAGCAGTACTTC
V gene: TRBV7-9; clone size: .; D gene: .; J gene: TRBJ1-2; CDR3 protein: CASSLATGRSYGYTF; CDR3 DNA: TGTGCCAGCAGCCTCGCGACAGGACGAAGCTATGGCTACACCTTC
V gene: TRBV27; clone size: .; D gene: TRBD1; J gene: TRBJ2-1; CDR3 protein: CASSLEGQGYNEQFF; CDR3 DNA: TGTGCCAGCAGTTTAGAGGGACAGGGTTACAATGAGCAGTTCTTC
V gene: TRBV7-9; clone size: .; D gene: .; J gene: TRBJ2-1; CDR3 protein: CASSLAGDREQFF; CDR3 DNA: TGTGCCAGCAGCTTAGCGGGTGACCGTGAGCAGTTCTTC
V gene: TRBV20-1; clone size: few; D gene: .; J gene: TRBJ1-5; CDR3 protein: CSAPTVSNQPQHF; CDR3 DNA: TGCAGTGCCCCGACAGTCAGCAATCAGCCCCAGCATTTT
V gene: TRBV15; clone size: .; D gene: .; J gene: TRBJ2-5; CDR3 protein: CATSRDPGQETQYF; CDR3 DNA: TGTGCCACCAGCAGAGATCCAGGCCAAGAGACCCAGTACTTC
V gene: TRBV24-1; clone size: .; D gene: .; J gene: TRBJ1-2; CDR3 protein: CATSAVGEYGYTF; CDR3 DNA: TGTGCCACCAGTGCCGTGGGAGAGTATGGCTACACCTTC
V gene: TRBV6-5; clone size: .; D gene: .; J gene: TRBJ1-2; CDR3 protein: CASSYSGDNGYTF; CDR3 DNA: TGTGCCAGCAGTTACTCAGGGGACAATGGCTACACCTTC
V gene: TRBV4-1; clone size: .; D gene: .; J gene: TRBJ2-7; CDR3 protein: CASSQGLGVTHSYEQYF; CDR3 DNA: TGCGCCAGCAGCCAAGGTTTGGGAGTCACCCACTCCTACGAGCAGTACTTC
V gene: TRBV20-1; clone size: .; D gene: .; J gene: TRBJ2-7; CDR3 protein: CSAARDAGAAHEQYF; CDR3 DNA: TGCAGTGCTGCTAGGGACGCGGGGGCTGCCCACGAGCAGTACTTC
V gene: TRBV20-1; clone size: few; D gene: .; J gene: TRBJ1-5; CDR3 protein: CSAGGLNQPQHF; CDR3 DNA: TGCAGTGCCGGGGGGTTAAATCAGCCCCAGCATTTT
V gene: TRBV7-9; clone size: .; D gene: TRBD1; J gene: TRBJ1-1; CDR3 protein: CASSLLGQVNTEAFF; CDR3 DNA: TGTGCCAGCAGCTTACTGGGACAGGTGAACACTGAAGCTTTCTTT
V gene: TRBV20-1; clone size: few; D gene: .; J gene: TRBJ2-5; CDR3 protein: CSAPLNSAQETQYF; CDR3 DNA: TGCAGTGCTCCCCTTAACAGCGCCCAAGAGACCCAGTACTTC
V gene: TRBV4-3; clone size: few; D gene: .; J gene: TRBJ2-3; CDR3 protein: CASSQEVAITDTQYF; CDR3 DNA: TGCGCCAGCAGCCAAGAGGTAGCGATCACAGATACGCAGTATTTT
V gene: TRBV12-3/TRBV12-4; clone size: .; D gene: .; J gene: TRBJ1-5; CDR3 protein: CASSLLDGNQPQHF; CDR3 DNA: TGTGCCAGCAGTTTATTGGACGGAAATCAGCCCCAGCATTTT
V gene: TRBV11-1; clone size: .; D gene: TRBD2; J gene: TRBJ2-5; CDR3 protein: CASSSVTSGRLRETQYF; CDR3 DNA: TGTGCCAGCAGCTCCGTGACTAGCGGGAGACTACGAGAGACCCAGTACTTC
V gene: TRBV2; clone size: .; D gene: .; J gene: TRBJ1-6; CDR3 protein: CASRAQGLGNSPLHF; CDR3 DNA: TGTGCCAGCAGGGCACAGGGTTTGGGTAATTCACCCCTCCACTTT
V gene: TRBV20-1; clone size: few; D gene: .; J gene: TRBJ2-7; CDR3 protein: CSASKQGHEQYF; CDR3 DNA: TGCAGTGCTAGTAAACAGGGCCACGAGCAGTACTTC
V gene: TRBV20-1; clone size: few; D gene: .; J gene: TRBJ2-4; CDR3 protein: CSARAPRGIQYF; CDR3 DNA: TGCAGTGCTAGGGCCCCACGCGGCATTCAGTACTTC
V gene: TRBV29-1; clone size: .; D gene: TRBD1; J gene: TRBJ1-1; CDR3 protein: CSAPRGQGFGGAEAFF; CDR3 DNA: TGCAGCGCCCCGAGGGGACAGGGTTTTGGAGGGGCTGAAGCTTTCTTT
V gene: TRBV7-8; clone size: .; D gene: .; J gene: TRBJ2-1; CDR3 protein: CASSKATGYPNNEQFF; CDR3 DNA: TGTGCCAGCAGCAAGGCTACAGGGTACCCGAACAATGAGCAGTTCTTC